This entry describes one TCR beta chain. The sample holds one count of this clone. The antigen it recognizes is unknown. No much larger clone exists at a distance of one base, and base qualities are not known. The cysteine opens and the phenylalanine closes a CDR3 of 15 amino acids. The entry retains the CDR3 DNA only, 45 bases that are in frame from base 1. Trimming at the junction amounts to 0 bases on V and 5 bases on J, and the germline ends lie 13 bases apart. Taken from the germline V gene (reference sequence), the CDR1 and CDR2 loops are MNHNY and SVGAGI. The data originate from a study of a mutant IDH1 vaccine in newly diagnosed glioma (dated by TCRdb to the early 2020s). At the level of the whole study: Patients were given eight vaccinations, in weeks 1, 3, 5, 7, 11, 15, 19 and 23, which matched visits V03 through V10. Peripheral blood samples were drawn at six visits, namely V03 (baseline), V05, V07, V10, V12 and V13. Vaccination was initiated 4-6 weeks after radiotherapy alone, or concurrently with temozolomide cycles in the chemotherapy-containing groups. Before enrollment, most patients had been given radiochemotherapy with temozolomide as standard therapy, while the rest had received either radiotherapy alone or temozolomide alone. Longitudinal TCRB deep sequencing was performed for some 25 treated patients wherever samples were available for exploratory analyses. Of the roughly 30 treated patients, about 62% were male and approximately 40% were female, and a mean age of 40.4 years was recorded.

The time point label of this sample denotes: week 23, last vaccination. Each vaccine dose was 300 ug of a 20-mer mutant IDH1 peptide in Montanide, given subcutaneously with topical imiquimod. Newly diagnosed WHO grade 3 or 4 IDH1-mutant astrocytomas showing loss of nuclear ATRX were present in the donors. The samples were drawn from NOA16, a multicentre, single-arm, open-label phase I trial in Germany that tested a mutant IDH1 peptide vaccine in humans for the first time. The DNeasy Blood and Tissue Kit was used to extract genomic DNA from EDTA blood for TCRB sequencing. Points the paper makes about the study in general: PBMC samples for TCRB deep sequencing were selected based on availability. According to the authors, sample limitations meant that analyses of patient blood samples could not be reproduced. Immune responses induced by the vaccine were seen in roughly 92% of patients across multiple MHC alleles. Pseudoprogression seemed to be unrelated to changes in the top peripheral T cell clonotypes found by TCRB sequencing.

Preparation of the library involved the immunoSEQ multiplex PCR assay. The hsTCRB Kit was used according to the manufacturer's protocol to amplify rearranged TCR beta chain sequences. TCRB libraries were sequenced on an Illumina MiSeq. The published analysis was carried out like this. Demultiplexing, trimming and gene mapping were performed with the kit vendor's proprietary platform. As stored in TCRdb, this immuneACCESS dataset retains in-frame rearrangements with V and J assigned. A fraction of the clones does not appear; measured against another copy, unresolved V genes explain less than half of the discrepancy, and the remainder lacks a known reason. The V and J calls and clone size are taken from that table; D and trimming were inferred from the DNA. A total of some 40,000 clones appear in this sample, more than 80% of them only once. The top ten hold about 5.2% of the sample.

Here the sequenced sample was PBMCs, taken from a glioma patient whose treatment included an IDH1 peptide vaccine. The chain is assembled from TRBV6-6 and TRBJ1-2, with the D segment identity uncertain. The clonotype was recovered from a man aged 40-55 years with glioma. CDR3 loop: CASSYSRETHYGYTF. The nucleotide sequence is given as TGTGCCAGCAGTTACTCGAGAGAGACTCATTATGGCTACACCTTC.